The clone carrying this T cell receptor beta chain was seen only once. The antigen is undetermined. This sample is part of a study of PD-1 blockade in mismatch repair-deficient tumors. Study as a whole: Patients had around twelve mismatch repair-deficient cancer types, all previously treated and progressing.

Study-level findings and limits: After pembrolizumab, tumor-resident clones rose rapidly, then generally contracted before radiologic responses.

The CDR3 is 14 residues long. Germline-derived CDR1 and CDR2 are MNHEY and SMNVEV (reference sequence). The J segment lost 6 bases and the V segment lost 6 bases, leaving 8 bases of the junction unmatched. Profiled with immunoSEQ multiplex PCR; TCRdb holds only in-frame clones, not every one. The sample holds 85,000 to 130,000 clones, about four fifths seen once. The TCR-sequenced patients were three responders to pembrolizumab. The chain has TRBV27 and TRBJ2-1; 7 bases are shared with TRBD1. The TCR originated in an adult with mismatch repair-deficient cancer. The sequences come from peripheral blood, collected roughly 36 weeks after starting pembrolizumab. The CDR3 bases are TGTGCCAGCAGCCCTGCCAGGGGGACCAATGAGCAGTTCTTC. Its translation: CASSPARGTNEQFF.